This T cell receptor beta chain was captured by sequencing in a study of shared clonotypes between healthy human individuals. The study, taken as a whole, reports: In general, naive subsets displayed greater estimated richness than memory subsets did.

Positively selected for CCR7, the CD45RO-negative cells used as naive CD8 cells excluded terminally differentiated effector memory CD45RA+ cells. From germline, CDR1 is SGHNT and CDR2 YYREEE (reference sequence). The V segment lost 3 bases and the J segment 4 bases; nucleotides outside the gene matches: 4. CDR3 length: 15 residues. A word on this clone: Its specificity is unknown.

The data were produced by immunoSEQ multiplex PCR, yet TCRdb's version contains in-frame clones alone and is incomplete. The sample has about 2.2 million clones, 85% to 95% seen once; the top ten hold 1.5% to 2%. This clonotype was obtained from a man aged 18 to 29 in good health. Some clones in this sample may be carry-over from other donors' samples. Sequencing used naive CD8+ T cells from PBMCs. This rearrangement joins TRBV5-4 to TRBJ2-1, with TRBD1 matching over 10 bases. As DNA, the CDR3 is TGTGCCAGCAGCTCGGACAGGGGGGGTTACAATGAGCAGTTCTTC. Its protein is CASSSDRGGYNEQFF. The full variable domain, its missing parts supplied by reference TRBV5-4 and TRBJ2-1, is ETGVTQSPTHLIKTRGQQVTLRCSSQSGHNTVSWYQQALGQGPQFIFQYYREEENGRGNFPPRFSGLQFPNYSSELNVNALELDDSALYLCASSSDRGGYNEQFFGPGTRLTVL.